This TCR beta chain was observed in a study of blood T cell repertoires in COVID-19. Sequenced by immunoSEQ multiplex PCR; TCRdb stores in-frame clones only, minus some. Of hundreds of thousands of clones listed, less than 90% are singletons. The CDR3 is made up of 14 amino acids. Trimming stripped 2 bases from V and 1 base from J, with 9 bases between. CDR1 is MNHEY and CDR2 is SMNVEV in the germline V gene (reference sequence). Sequenced: peripheral blood. This TCR was recovered from a woman between 45 and 65 years old with COVID-19, enrolled during active disease. The genes are TRBV27 and TRBJ2-7, with D unresolved. In nucleotides, the CDR3 is TGTGCCAGCAGTTTACAAGCCCTATCCTACGAGCAGTACTTC. Its protein product is CASSLQALSYEQYF.